The subject of this entry is one T cell receptor (beta chain). Its target is unknown. This entry comes from a study of post-analysis software for immune sequencing data. The study, taken as a whole, reports: The study found significantly lower normalized Chao1 diversity in multiple sclerosis patients than in controls. Compared with controls, patients had more of 4 to 6 TRBV segments, including TRBV5-6, TRBV5-1 and TRBV20-1.

Sequencing libraries made from TCR beta cDNA carried unique molecular identifiers. About half a million cDNA molecules were recovered from an input of 1 to 10 million T cells. MiXCR was run by TCRdb on the PCR reads, yielding one entry per CDR3 protein. The sample records hundreds of thousands of distinct CDR3 sequences, less than 35% being singletons. CDR1 is SGHTA and CDR2 is FQGNSA in the germline V gene. Trimming removed 4 bases from V and 2 bases from J; junction bases left unmatched: 7. The CDR3 is 15 amino acids. Sequencing was done on a sample of blood. The rearrangement links TRBV7-2 to TRBJ2-7; 8 nucleotides align to TRBD2. The source is a girl aged 10-17 years with multiple sclerosis. CDR3 nucleotide sequence: TGTGCCAGCAGCTCAGGCCGGGGGGGGACCTACGAGCAGTACTTC. Its translation is CASSSGRGGTYEQYF. Using reference TRBV7-2 and TRBJ2-7 for the parts outside the CDR3, the full variable domain is GAGVSQSPSNKVTEKGKDVELRCDPISGHTALYWYRQSLGQGLEFLIYFQGNSAPDKSGLPSDRFSAERTGGSVSTLTIQRTQQEDSAVYLCASSSGRGGTYEQYFGPGTRLTVT.